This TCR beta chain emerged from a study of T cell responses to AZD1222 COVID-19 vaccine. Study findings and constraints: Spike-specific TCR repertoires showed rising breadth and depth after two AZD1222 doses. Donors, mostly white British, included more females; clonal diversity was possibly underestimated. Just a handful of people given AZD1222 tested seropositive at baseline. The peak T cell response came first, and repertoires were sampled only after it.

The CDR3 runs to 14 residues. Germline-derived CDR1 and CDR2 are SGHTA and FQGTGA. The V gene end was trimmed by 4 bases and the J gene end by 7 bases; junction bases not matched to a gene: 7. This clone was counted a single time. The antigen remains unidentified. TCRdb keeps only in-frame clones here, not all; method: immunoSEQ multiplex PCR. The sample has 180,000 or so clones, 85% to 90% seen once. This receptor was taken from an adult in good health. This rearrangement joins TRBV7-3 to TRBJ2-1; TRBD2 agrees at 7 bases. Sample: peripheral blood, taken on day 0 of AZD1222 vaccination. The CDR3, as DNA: TGTGCCAGCAGCTCTAGCGGTTTAGGAAATGAGCAGTTCTTC. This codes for CASSSSGLGNEQFF.